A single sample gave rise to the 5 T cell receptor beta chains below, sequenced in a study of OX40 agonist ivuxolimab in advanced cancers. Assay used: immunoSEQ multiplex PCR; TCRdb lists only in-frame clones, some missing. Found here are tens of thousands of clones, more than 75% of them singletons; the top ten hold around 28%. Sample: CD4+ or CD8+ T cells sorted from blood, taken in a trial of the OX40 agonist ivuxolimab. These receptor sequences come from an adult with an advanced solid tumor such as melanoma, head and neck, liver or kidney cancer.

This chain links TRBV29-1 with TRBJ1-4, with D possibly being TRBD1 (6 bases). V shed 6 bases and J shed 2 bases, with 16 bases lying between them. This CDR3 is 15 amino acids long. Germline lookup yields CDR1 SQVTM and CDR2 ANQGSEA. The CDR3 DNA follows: TGCAGCGTGAGGGACAAGCCTTATACTAATGAAAAACTGTTTTTT. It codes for CSVRDKPYTNEKLFF.

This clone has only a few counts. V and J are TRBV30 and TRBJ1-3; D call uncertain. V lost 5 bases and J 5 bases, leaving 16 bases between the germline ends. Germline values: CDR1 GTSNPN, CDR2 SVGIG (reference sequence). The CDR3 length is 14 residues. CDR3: CAWVSGTLRNTIYF. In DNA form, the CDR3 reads TGTGCCTGGGTCTCGGGAACACTGCGAAACACCATATATTTT.

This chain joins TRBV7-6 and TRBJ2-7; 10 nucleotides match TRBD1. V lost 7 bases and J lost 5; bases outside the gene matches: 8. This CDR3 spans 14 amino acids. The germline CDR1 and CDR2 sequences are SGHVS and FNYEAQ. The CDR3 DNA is TGTGCCAGCAACGATGGGACAGGGGCCAACGAGCAGTACTTC. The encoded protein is CASNDGTGANEQYF.

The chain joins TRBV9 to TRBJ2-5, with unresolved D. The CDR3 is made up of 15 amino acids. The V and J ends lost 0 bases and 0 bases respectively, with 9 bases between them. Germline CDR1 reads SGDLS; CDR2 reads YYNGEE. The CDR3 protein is CASSVGRSNQETQYF. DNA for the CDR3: TGTGCCAGCAGCGTAGGTCGAAGCAACCAAGAGACCCAGTACTTC.

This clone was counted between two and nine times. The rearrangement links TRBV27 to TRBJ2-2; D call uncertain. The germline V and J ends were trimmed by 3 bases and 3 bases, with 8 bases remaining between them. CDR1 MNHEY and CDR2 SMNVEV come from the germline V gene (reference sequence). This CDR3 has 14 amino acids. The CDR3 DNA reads TGTGCCAGCAGTTTTGCGGCGTACACCGGGGAGCTGTTTTTT. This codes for CASSFAAYTGELFF.